The subject of this entry is one T cell receptor beta chain. Its antigen target is currently unknown. Base-call qualities are not available, and no considerably larger clone is one nucleotide away. The record originates from a study of blood T cell repertoires in COVID-19 (TCRdb year 2020). Looking at the study overall: Samples covering the acute and convalescent phases of COVID-19 were provided by collaborators in the United States, Italy and Spain. The repertoires were made available in a free public database intended to serve as a resource for research on the immune response to SARS-CoV-2. The dataset comprised deeply sampled blood TCRbeta repertoires from subjects exposed to, actively infected with, or recovered from COVID-19. Sample metadata almost always included a de-identified subject ID, COVID-19 status, age in years and sex. The material from the prospective study consisted of cDNA or gDNA derived from T cells, B-cell-depleted T cells, or PBMCs. Where available, HLA class I and class II types were taken from metadata supplied by the sample provider and were not determined by assay-based typing. Samples came from the ongoing ImmuneRACE study (first 160 participants) plus 1,254 subjects from 6 global collaborators. What the study reported, not specific to this receptor: The quantity of clinical and demographic metadata differed by source and by participant and was supplied without curation.

Per the germline V gene (reference sequence), SEHNR is the CDR1 and FQNEAQ is the CDR2. The junction shows trimming of 5 bases on V and 8 bases on J, plus 19 bases between the germline ends. From cysteine to phenylalanine, the CDR3 is 15 amino acids long. Only the CDR3 region is kept as DNA, spanning 45 bases read in frame from base 1. TCRbeta CDR3 regions were amplified from genomic DNA using the immunoSEQ Assay, a bias-controlled multiplex PCR. Turning to the authors' computational methods: The number of nucleated cells in each sample was estimated by amplification of reference gene primers within the assay. Sequence reads were collapsed and filtered to measure the absolute abundance of every unique TCRbeta CDR3 rearrangement. For each sample, productive Simpson clonality was calculated as the square root of Simpson's diversity index over productive rearrangements. TCRdb holds this immuneACCESS table with in-frame rearrangements only. Some clones are missing; in checked studies, unresolved V genes explain under half, and the rest has no known cause. The D gene and trimming were derived from the DNA, and the V and J assignments and clone size from that table. This sample comprises about 70,000 clones, roughly 81% of them detected only once. About a sixth of the sample is held by the ten biggest clonotypes.

The collaborating institutions used their own protocols to collect whole blood in K2EDTA tubes. Collaborator samples were shipped for TCRbeta analysis as frozen whole blood, isolated PBMCs, or DNA extracted from either sample type. The sequence came from a man of 80 years or more with acute or convalescent COVID-19. Sequencing input: peripheral blood. The chain joins TRBV7-9 to TRBJ2-1, with the D gene not confidently named. The DNA is TGTGCCAGCAGCCAACCGCTTACGAGCGCTGATGAGCAGTTCTTC. The encoded protein is CASSQPLTSADEQFF.